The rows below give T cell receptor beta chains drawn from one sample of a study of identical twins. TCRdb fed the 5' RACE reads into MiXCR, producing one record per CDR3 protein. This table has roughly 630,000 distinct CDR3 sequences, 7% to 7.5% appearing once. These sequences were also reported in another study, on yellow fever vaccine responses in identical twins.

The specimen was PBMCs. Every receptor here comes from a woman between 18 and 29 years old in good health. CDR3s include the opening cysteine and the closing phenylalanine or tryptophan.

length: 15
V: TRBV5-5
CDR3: CASSLGGGRSYEQFF

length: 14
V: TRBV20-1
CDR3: CSARDGTLNTEAFF

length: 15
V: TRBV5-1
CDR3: CASSLPSYQGNTQYF

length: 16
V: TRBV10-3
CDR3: CAISDGRSPSTDTQYF

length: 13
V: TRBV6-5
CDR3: CASSYTRGTEAFF

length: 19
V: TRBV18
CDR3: CASSRGSLRQWRSNQPQHF

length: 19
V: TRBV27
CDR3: CASNFISGTQTGSYNEQFF

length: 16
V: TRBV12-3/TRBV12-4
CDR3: CASIHASGITTDTQYF

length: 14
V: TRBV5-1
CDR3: CASSWGQGKDGYTF

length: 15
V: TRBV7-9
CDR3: CASSPAGPQTGELFF

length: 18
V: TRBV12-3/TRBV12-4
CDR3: CASRSITAGQGNTYGYTF

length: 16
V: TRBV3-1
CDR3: CASSSRIFSGANVLTF

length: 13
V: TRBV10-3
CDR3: CAISPGQGDEQFF

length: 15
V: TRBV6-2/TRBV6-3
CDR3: CASSWGASGNNEQFF

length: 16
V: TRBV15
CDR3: CATSRDKLAGGHEQFF

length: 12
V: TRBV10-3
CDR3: CAISGGYGGYTF

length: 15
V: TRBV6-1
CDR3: CASSRQGKVNQPQHF

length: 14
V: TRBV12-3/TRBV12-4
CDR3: CASSPRQGRGEAFF

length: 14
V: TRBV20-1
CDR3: CSASLAGNTDTQYF